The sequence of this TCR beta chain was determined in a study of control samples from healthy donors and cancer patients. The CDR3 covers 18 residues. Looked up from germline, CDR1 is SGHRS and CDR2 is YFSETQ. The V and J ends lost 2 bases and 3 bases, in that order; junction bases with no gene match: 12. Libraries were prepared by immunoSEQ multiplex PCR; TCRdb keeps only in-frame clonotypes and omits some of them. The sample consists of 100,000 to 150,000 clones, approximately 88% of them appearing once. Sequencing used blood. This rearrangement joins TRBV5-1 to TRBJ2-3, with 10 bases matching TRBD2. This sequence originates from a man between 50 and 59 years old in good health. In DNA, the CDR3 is TGCGCCAGCAGCTTACAAAACTCAGCGGGGGGGCCTACAGATACGCAGTATTTT. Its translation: CASSLQNSAGGPTDTQYF.